This entry features one T cell receptor beta chain sequence. Antigen unknown. This sample is part of a study of T cells in Graves' hyperthyroidism and ophthalmopathy. The study, taken as a whole, reports: Separating ophthalmopathy from stable hyperthyroidism was achieved by a 13 V-J model.

Using RNA transcripts as the source, TCR beta CDR3 regions were amplified. When the TCR CDR3 underwent first-round RT-PCR, the HTBI primer set was used. TCRdb ran MiXCR on the multiplex PCR reads and lists one entry per CDR3 protein. Of 350,000 or so distinct CDR3 sequences in the sample, 20% to 25% were seen once. Newly diagnosed patients aged 18 to 65 had hyperthyroidism of under 2 months' duration. CDR3 length: 17 residues. With V trimmed by 6 bases and J by 3 bases, 12 bases remained unmatched. The sequenced material came from blood. The receptor was derived from a woman aged 50 to 60 with Graves' hyperthyroidism. The chain joins TRBV12-3 or TRBV12-4 to TRBJ2-2, with 8 bases aligning to TRBD2. The CDR3 region has the DNA TGTGCCAGCAGCCCCTATGGCGGGGGGTCGCACACCGGGGAGCTGTTTTTT. Amino acids: CASSPYGGGSHTGELFF.